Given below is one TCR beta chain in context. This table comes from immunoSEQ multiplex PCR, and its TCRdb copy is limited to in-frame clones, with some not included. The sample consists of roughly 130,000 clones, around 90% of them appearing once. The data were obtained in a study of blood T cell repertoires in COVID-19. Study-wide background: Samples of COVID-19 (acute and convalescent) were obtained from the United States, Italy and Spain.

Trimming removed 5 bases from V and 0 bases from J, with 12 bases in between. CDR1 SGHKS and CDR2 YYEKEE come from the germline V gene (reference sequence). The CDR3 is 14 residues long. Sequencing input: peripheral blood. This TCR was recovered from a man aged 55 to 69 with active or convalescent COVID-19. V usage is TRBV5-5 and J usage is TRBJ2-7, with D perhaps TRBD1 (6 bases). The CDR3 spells CASSRDKSSYEQYF. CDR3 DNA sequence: TGTGCCAGCAGTCGGGACAAGAGCTCCTACGAGCAGTACTTC.